Here is one T cell receptor (beta chain) with its context. Its antigen is currently unknown. Separation by sorting yielded CD4+ and CD8+ T cells from PBMCs. This sample is drawn from a study of CD8+ T cells in alopecia areata. The overall study: The drug, oral tofacitinib, was given to treated patients at 5 to 10 mg twice daily. The duration of tofacitinib was 6 to 18 months, with 6 months off drug afterward.

Study results and limitations: Scalp sequencing also captures normal skin's resident alphabeta T cells.

The sequencing template was cDNA reverse transcribed from extracted RNA. Using immunoSEQ multiplex PCR, the repertoire was profiled, and TCRdb retains in-frame clones only, with some absent. Altogether 150,000 or so clones are present, 49% being singletons, with the ten largest covering around 20%. This CDR3 contains 14 residues. The V gene's germline CDR1 is MGHRA and CDR2 YSYEKL. Trimming cost V 3 bases and J 4 bases, with 10 bases left between them. The chain carries TRBV4-1 and TRBJ1-5; possible D gene TRBD1, 6 bases. Sequencing was performed on CD8+ T cells sorted from blood, taken at week 0. This receptor was identified in a human donor with alopecia areata. CDR3: CASSHPGVNQPQHF. The DNA of the CDR3 is TGCGCCAGCAGCCATCCAGGGGTAAATCAGCCCCAGCATTTT.